This entry concerns a single T cell receptor beta chain. Its target is not known. TCRdb's copy holds only in-frame clones and misses some; the assay was immunoSEQ multiplex PCR. In the table there are a few hundred thousand clones, 97% of which are singletons. These data come from a study of shared clonotypes between healthy human individuals. Across the whole study: CD4 naive and CD4 memory each took three plates per donor, while CD8 naive took two and CD8 memory one.

The split of CD4+ cells yielded CD45RA+ naive and CD45RA-negative memory subsets. Findings and caveats of the study: Tissues were not sampled, only blood, and their repertoires likely differ. With a few donors compared, around 5.4% of naive CD4 clonotypes were shared.

This receptor was taken from a woman under 40 in good health. Material: naive CD4+ T cells sorted from blood. This sample's subset: CD45RA+ positively selected.

In DNA, the CDR3 is TGTGCCAGCACGACAGGGTCACATCAGCCCCAGCATTTT. As protein: CASTTGSHQPQHF. The V and J genes are TRBV25-1 and TRBJ1-5, with 7 bases aligning to TRBD1. Germline trimming cut 7 bases from V and 5 bases from J; bases unmatched to any gene: 5. CDR1 and CDR2 from the germline V gene are MGHDK and SYGVNS. The CDR3 has 13 residues.